A single T cell receptor (beta chain) is shown here with its context. Its matching antigen is unknown. These data are taken from a study of cytomegalovirus exposure and HLA in healthy donors. Findings and caveats of the study: Across donors, most TCRs were seen rarely, yet some public ones were widespread. Across all donors, roughly uniform sequencing depth was an assumption of the presence/absence analyses.

Amplification used 60 Vbeta primers and 13 Jbeta primers. The protocol was immunoSEQ multiplex PCR, while the TCRdb copy is restricted to in-frame clones and leaves out a portion. The table records 100,000 to 150,000 clones, about 78% of them present only once. The CDR3 is 15 residues long. Trimming stripped 9 bases from V and 0 bases from J, with 14 bases between. Per the germline V gene, CDR1 is LNHDA and CDR2 is SQIVND (reference sequence). Sequenced material: PBMCs. This TCR came from a man aged 25-40 years in good health and CMV-seronegative. The gene calls are TRBV19 and TRBJ1-4, with D possibly matching TRBD1 (5 bases). CDR3 nucleotide sequence: TGTGCCAGCCAGGTCGGGGGGGCAACTAATGAAAAACTGTTTTTT. Its translation is CASQVGGATNEKLFF. The variable domain in full, with the rest retrieved from reference TRBV19 and TRBJ1-4, is DGGITQSPKYLFRKEGQNVTLSCEQNLNHDAMYWYRQDPGQGLRLIYYSQIVNDFQKGDIAEGYSVSREKKESFPLTVTSAQKNPTAFYLCASQVGGATNEKLFFGSGTQLSVL.